Shown below are 13 T cell receptor beta chains from a single sample sequenced in a study of cytomegalovirus exposure and HLA in healthy donors. PCR employed 60 Vbeta and 13 Jbeta primers. Here immunoSEQ multiplex PCR was the method, and the copy in TCRdb shows in-frame clones only, minus some. The table includes 100,000 to 150,000 clones, approximately 80% detected once. The material sequenced was PBMCs. The receptors come from a girl aged 2-15 years in good health and CMV-seronegative.

The rearrangement uses TRBV11-2 and TRBJ2-5; the D is unclear. The CDR3 sequence is 15 residues long. Trimming left V 3 bases short and J 0 bases short, with 11 bases between. CDR1 and CDR2 (germline): SGHAT, FQNNGV. For the CDR3, the DNA is TGTGCCAGCAGCTTGGGCTATGAGTACCAAGAGACCCAGTACTTC. Its protein is CASSLGYEYQETQYF.

The chain carries TRBV30 and TRBJ1-5, with D perhaps TRBD1 (5 bases). Germline-derived CDR1 and CDR2 are GTSNPN and SVGIG (reference sequence). Trimming shortened V by 1 base and J by 2 bases, and 6 bases separated the two germline ends. This CDR3 region has 13 residues. The CDR3 is CAWSEQGNQPQHF. Written as DNA, the CDR3 is TGTGCCTGGAGTGAACAGGGCAATCAGCCCCAGCATTTT. Filled out from reference TRBV30 and TRBJ1-5, the complete variable domain reads SQTIHQWPATLVQPVGSPLSLECTVEGTSNPNLYWYRQAAGRGLQLLFYSVGIGQISSEVPQNLSASRPQDRQFILSSKKLLLSDSGFYLCAWSEQGNQPQHFGDGTRLSIL.

In this sample, this clone turned up once. This rearrangement joins TRBV4-1 to TRBJ2-7; 10 bases fit TRBD1. Germline V gene lookup returns CDR1 MGHRA and CDR2 YSYEKL. The V and J ends lost 4 bases and 4 bases, in that order; junction bases with no gene match: 4. The CDR3 is 14 residues long. CDR3 coding DNA: TGCGCCAGCAGCCGCGGGACAGGGGTATACGAGCAGTACTTC. Encoded protein: CASSRGTGVYEQYF.

V is TRBV2 and J is TRBJ2-5, with no clear D. The last part of the DNA fits TRBJ2-7 better; the J call may be wrong. The CDR3 is made up of 10 amino acids. Germline lookup yields CDR1 SNHLY and CDR2 FYNNEI. The CDR3 DNA reads as TGTGCCAGCAGTGAATACGAGCAGTACTTC. Its translation: CASSEYEQYF.

V and J are TRBV19 and TRBJ1-2; perhaps TRBD1 as D (5 bases). V lost 6 bases to trimming and J lost 4 bases, with 15 bases between them. The CDR3 covers 14 residues. Germline CDR1 reads LNHDA; CDR2 reads SQIVND (reference sequence). CDR3 loop: CASSHSLRAYGYTF. CDR3 DNA sequence: TGTGCCAGTAGCCACTCCCTCAGGGCCTATGGCTACACCTTC.

This chain connects TRBV6-1 to TRBJ2-7; TRBD1 matches 7 bases. The CDR3 length is 14 residues. The germline V gene has CDR1 MNHNS and CDR2 SASEGT. J was trimmed by 6 bases and V by 8 bases; bases with no gene match: 13. DNA of the CDR3: TGTGCCAGCGCAACACGGACAGGATGGTCCGAGCAGTACTTC. Translated, it gives CASATRTGWSEQYF.

This rearrangement joins TRBV30 to TRBJ1-6, with D perhaps matching TRBD1 (5 bases). The CDR3 loop spans 15 amino acids. Trimming took 1 base from V and 8 from J, leaving 15 bases between them. CDR1 and CDR2 (germline): GTSNPN, SVGIG (reference sequence). The chain's CDR3 is CAWSAPQGWDSPLHF. CDR3 DNA: TGTGCCTGGAGTGCTCCCCAGGGATGGGATTCACCCCTCCACTTT.

This clone was detected only once. This chain connects TRBV21-1 to TRBJ2-5; the table's D call, TRBD2, has no DNA check behind it. TRBV21-1 is a documented pseudogene. There are 17 residues in the CDR3. As DNA, the CDR3 is TGTGCCAGCAGCAAACCTAGCGGGGGGGATAATCAAGAGACCCAGTACTTC. Its translation: CASSKPSGGDNQETQYF.

In regard to this clone: Other DNA sequences from this sample encode an identical CDR3 as well. This chain joins TRBV4-2 and TRBJ2-7, with 10 positions matching TRBD2. CDR1 and CDR2 (germline): LGHNA, YNFKEQ. The CDR3 is made up of 15 amino acids. V gave up 1 base and J gave up 4 bases; unmatched junction bases: 4. CDR3 loop: CASSQGSGGAYEQYF. The CDR3 bases are TGTGCCAGCAGCCAAGGGAGCGGGGGGGCTTACGAGCAGTACTTC.

The chain couples TRBV5-5 to TRBJ1-4; TRBD1 matches 9 bases. From germline, CDR1 is SGHKS and CDR2 YYEKEE (reference sequence). V was pared by 2 bases and J by 8 bases, with 7 bases of the junction left unmatched. The length of the CDR3 is 15 residues. The CDR3 protein is CASSFGDREGEKLFF. Written as DNA, the CDR3 is TGTGCCAGCAGCTTCGGGGACAGGGAAGGGGAAAAACTGTTTTTT. Using reference TRBV5-5 and TRBJ1-4 for the parts outside the CDR3, the full variable domain is DAGVTQSPTHLIKTRGQQVTLRCSPISGHKSVSWYQQVLGQGPQFIFQYYEKEERGRGNFPDRFSARQFPNYSSELNVNALLLGDSALYLCASSFGDREGEKLFFGSGTQLSVL.

This clone was seen a few times. The V gene is TRBV27, the J gene TRBJ2-6; no reliable D call. The CDR3 has 14 residues. Trimming stripped 2 bases from V and 2 bases from J, with 4 bases between. The V gene's germline CDR1 is MNHEY and CDR2 SMNVEV (reference sequence). CDR3 in DNA: TGTGCCAGCAGTTTACGGGCTGGGGCCAACGTCCTGACTTTC. Translating it yields CASSLRAGANVLTF. Together with reference TRBV27 and TRBJ2-6, the CDR3 gives the full variable domain: EAQVTQNPRYLITVTGKKLTVTCSQNMNHEYMSWYRQDPGLGLRQIYYSMNVEVTDKGDVPEGYKVSRKEKRNFPLILESPSPNQTSLYFCASSLRAGANVLTFGAGSRLTVL.

The chain couples TRBV4-2 to TRBJ1-3, with D unresolved. Germline values: CDR1 LGHNA, CDR2 YNFKEQ. V dropped 1 base and J dropped 2 bases, with 12 bases sitting between them. The CDR3 is made up of 16 amino acids. CDR3 sequence (DNA): TGTGCCAGCAGCCAAGGGCGGGATGGCCCTGGAAACACCATATATTTT. This translates into CASSQGRDGPGNTIYF.

This sequence joins TRBV30 and TRBJ2-2, with 8 bases identical to TRBD2. V was pared by 2 bases and J by 7 bases, with 15 bases of the junction left unmatched. The length of the CDR3 is 17 residues. CDR1 is GTSNPN and CDR2 is SVGIG in the germline V gene (reference sequence). The DNA of the CDR3 is TGTGCCTGGAGTCGGAGGGGCGGGGGGCTATCGGGCGGGGAGCTGTTTTTT. Its translation: CAWSRRGGGLSGGELFF. Together with reference TRBV30 and TRBJ2-2, the CDR3 gives the full variable domain: SQTIHQWPATLVQPVGSPLSLECTVEGTSNPNLYWYRQAAGRGLQLLFYSVGIGQISSEVPQNLSASRPQDRQFILSSKKLLLSDSGFYLCAWSRRGGGLSGGELFFGEGSRLTVL.